The 5 T cell receptor beta chains below were found in one sample sequenced in a study of T cells in Graves' hyperthyroidism and ophthalmopathy (dated by TCRdb to between 2017 and 2020). The library came from multiplex PCR. TCRdb names Illumina HiSeq 2000 as the instrument used. Amplification of TCR beta CDR3 regions was carried out from RNA transcripts. A first-round RT-PCR of the TCR CDR3 used the HTBI primer set with the Qiagen OneStep RT-PCR kit. TCRdb reworked the public reads: Q25 trimming with fastp, MiXCR clone assembly, productive beta chains retained. When rows share a CDR3 protein, they turn into one entry using the most common DNA and genes. The sample data list about 380,000 distinct CDR3 sequences, and 11% to 15% of these were observed just once. The ten largest clones represent 11% of the sample. The source material was blood. Receptors were obtained from an older woman with Graves' hyperthyroidism.

This clonotype was recorded at least ten times. This sequence joins TRBV27 and TRBJ1-2; D call uncertain. The CDR3 totals 13 residues. Germline V gene lookup returns CDR1 MNHEY and CDR2 SMNVEV (reference sequence). Trimming took off 3 bases at V and 2 bases at J, with 7 bases between the two ends. The CDR3 region is CASSFDVNYGYTF. The CDR3 bases are TGTGCCAGCAGTTTCGACGTGAACTATGGCTACACCTTC.

The chain uses TRBV7-2 and TRBJ2-7; 11 bases agree with TRBD2. The germline V gene has CDR1 SGHTA and CDR2 FQGNSA. The ends lost 1 base at V and 2 bases at J; junction bases unmatched: 10. This CDR3 has 18 amino acids. The CDR3 DNA follows: TGTGCCAGCAGCTTAGATCCCGGGACTAGCGGTAAAGCCTACGAGCAGTACTTC. This translates into CASSLDPGTSGKAYEQYF.

The chain carries TRBV5-6 and TRBJ1-4; TRBD1 agrees at 7 bases. The V gene end was trimmed by 2 bases and the J gene end by 8 bases; junction bases not matched to a gene: 3. The CDR3 covers 13 residues. Germline CDR1 reads SGHDT; CDR2 reads YYEEEE. DNA for the CDR3: TGTGCCAGCAGCTTCCAGGGGGAGGAAAAACTGTTTTTT. Its translation: CASSFQGEEKLFF.

The rearrangement links TRBV5-6 to TRBJ2-2; perhaps TRBD1 as D (6 bases). The germline V gene encodes CDR1 SGHDT and CDR2 YYEEEE. This CDR3 region has 16 residues. Between the trimmed V and J ends, which lost 3 bases and 5 bases, there was a span of 17 bases. This CDR3 reads CASSSTQQGWTGELFF. The CDR3 DNA reads as TGTGCCAGCAGCTCTACTCAACAGGGATGGACCGGGGAGCTGTTTTTT.

This chain joins TRBV3-1 and TRBJ1-4, with D unresolved. The CDR3 length is 16 residues. Trimming took 1 base from V and 4 from J, leaving 13 bases between them. Germline V lookup: CDR1 LGHDT, CDR2 YNNKEL (reference sequence). Here the CDR3 reads CASSQVVQSSNEKLFF. The CDR3 coding sequence is TGTGCCAGCAGCCAAGTTGTCCAGAGCAGTAATGAAAAACTGTTTTTT.